The sequence of this TCR beta chain was determined in a study of human T cells and chemical hapten exposure. V lost 4 bases and J lost 5, with 8 bases in between. The CDR3 consists of 12 residues. The V gene's germline CDR1 is SEHNR and CDR2 FQNEAQ (reference sequence). One entry per CDR3 protein results from TCRdb running MiXCR on the RACE reads. Of 60,000 or so distinct CDR3 sequences in the sample, approximately 10% are singletons; the top ten hold 8% to 10%. This clonotype was counted many times. Sample time point: pre-sensitization, week 0. The sample's treatment: therapeutic diphenylcyclopropenone sensitization with weekly scalp DPC. Blood was drawn before each patch test was applied.

The origin of this receptor is a man aged 35-49 years with alopecia areata. Some clones in this sample may be carry-over from other donors' samples. The chain employs TRBV7-9 and TRBJ1-2; D not certain. The input for sequencing was whole blood, taken in connection with sensitization to the hapten diphenylcyclopropenone (DPC). The CDR3 sequence is CASSWTAYGYTF. The CDR3, as DNA: TGTGCCAGCAGCTGGACTGCTTATGGCTACACCTTC.